The T cell receptor beta chain described here comes from a study of cytomegalovirus exposure and HLA in healthy donors. V shed 3 bases and J shed 0 bases, with 7 bases lying between them. This CDR3 has 14 amino acids. CDR1 and CDR2 (germline): SGHVS, FQNEAQ. Regarding the study as a whole: Data from an earlier analysis indicated that most TCR beta V segments were productive either about 87% or about 30% of the time. One variant, a missense change in DCLRE1C, was linked in a later analysis to TCR beta V- and J-gene trimming. Owing to their indistinguishability, certain V segments, notably TRBV6-2 and TRBV6-3, were excluded.

As for this clone: Its antigen is unidentified.

With 60 Vbeta and 13 Jbeta primers, the PCR was carried out. Sequencing was performed with immunoSEQ multiplex PCR; in TCRdb, only in-frame clones are kept and a portion is missing. This table lists approximately 210,000 clones. This TCR was sampled from a woman aged 30 to 39 in good health and CMV-seropositive. The sequenced material came from PBMCs. The chain has TRBV7-8 and TRBJ2-3; no firm D call. This chain's CDR3 is CASSLTPSTDTQYF. The CDR3 coding sequence is TGTGCCAGCAGCTTGACACCGAGCACAGATACGCAGTATTTT.